This entry concerns a single T cell receptor beta chain. This receptor's antigen is unknown. No quality values exist for individual bases; no much larger clone is one base distant. Per the publication, the time point label means: baseline, week 1 (first vaccination visit). Sample treatment or condition, as interpreted from the label and publication: pre-vaccination baseline after standard-of-care therapy. Newly diagnosed WHO grade 3 or 4 IDH1-mutant astrocytomas showing loss of nuclear ATRX were present in the donors. The samples were drawn from NOA16, a multicentre, single-arm, open-label phase I trial in Germany that tested a mutant IDH1 peptide vaccine in humans for the first time. Visit V03 blood draws served as the baseline sample for immunogenicity testing. Genomic DNA for TCRB sequencing was extracted from EDTA blood using the DNeasy Blood and Tissue Kit. This sample is drawn from a study of a mutant IDH1 vaccine in newly diagnosed glioma (dated by TCRdb to 2020 to 2022). The study in broad terms: Of the 30 or so patients who were treated, about 60% were male and roughly 40% were female, and the mean age was around 40 years. Before enrollment, most patients had been given radiochemotherapy with temozolomide as standard therapy, while the rest had received either radiotherapy alone or temozolomide alone. Peripheral blood samples were drawn at six visits, namely V03 (baseline), V05, V07, V10, V12 and V13. For exploratory analyses, 25 treated patients had longitudinal TCRB deep sequencing done wherever samples were available.

Spanning cysteine to phenylalanine, the CDR3 consists of 13 amino acids. The read is trimmed to its CDR3 DNA, 39 bases read in frame from base 1. For CDR1 and CDR2, the germline V gene (reference sequence) lists SEHNR and FQNEAQ. Trimming accounts for 7 bases at V and 8 bases at J, while the number of junction bases matched to no gene is 7. Libraries were constructed by the immunoSEQ multiplex PCR assay. Rearranged TCR beta chain sequences were amplified using the hsTCRB Kit according to the manufacturer's protocol. Sequencing of TCRB libraries was carried out on an Illumina MiSeq. The paper's data handling went like this. The proprietary platform of the kit vendor was used for demultiplexing, trimming and gene mapping. This is the immuneACCESS table as TCRdb keeps it, with only in-frame sequences that have V and J called. A part of the clones is gone; compared with another copy, unresolved V genes explain less than half, and the rest is unexplained. That table is the source of V, J and clone size, and D and trimming were worked out from the DNA. This sample holds around 50,000 clones; just over 85% were observed only once. Jointly, the top ten make up about 2.2% of the sample.

What the authors observed across the whole study: Availability determined which PBMC samples were chosen for TCRB deep sequencing. Immune responses induced by the vaccine were seen in 90% to 95% of patients across multiple MHC alleles. Changes in the top peripheral T cell clonotypes picked up by TCRB sequencing did not appear to be linked to pseudoprogression. It was noted by the authors that analyses of patient blood samples could not be reproduced owing to sample limitations.

The source material was PBMCs, sampled from a glioma patient treated with radiotherapy, temozolomide or both. The TCR was taken from a man aged 40-49 years with glioma. The sequence joins TRBV7-9 to TRBJ2-2; 7 central nucleotides agree with TRBD2. CDR3 sequence: CASNRGETGELFF. The DNA reads TGTGCCAGCAACCGGGGGGAGACTGGGGAGCTGTTTTTT.